Listed below are T cell receptor beta chains from one sample, sequenced in a study of blood T cell repertoires in COVID-19. Profiling relied on immunoSEQ multiplex PCR, and the TCRdb table lists in-frame clones only, not all of them. The sample includes 98,000 or so clones, 85% to 90% of them seen just once. Sequencing was performed on peripheral blood. Receptor source: a woman between 55 and 75 years old in a cohort sampled during active or convalescent COVID-19. Each CDR3 is given with its conserved first and last residue. A D gene is named only where the DNA matches it firmly. Expanded clones are given a class, and other clones once, few, many or no size at all.

J | size | D | V | DNA | CDR3
TRBJ1-6 | . | TRBD1 | TRBV27 | TGTGCCAGCAGTTCGACAGGGGAGAATAATTCACCCCTCCACTTT | CASSSTGENNSPLHF
TRBJ1-2 | . | . | TRBV30 | TGTGCCTGGAGTGCCGGGACTGGTGGCTACACCTTC | CAWSAGTGGYTF
TRBJ1-2 | . | . | TRBV2 | TGTGCCAGCGGAACGGACAAGTTTTATGGCTACACCTTC | CASGTDKFYGYTF
TRBJ1-4 | . | . | TRBV18 | TGTGCCAGCTCACCCCAACGGGCCAGGCAGCGGGTTTCGAATGAAAAACTGTTTTTT | CASSPQRARQRVSNEKLFF
TRBJ2-3 | . | . | TRBV19 | TGTGCCAGTAGTATACAGGGGTACACAGATACGCAGTATTTT | CASSIQGYTDTQYF
TRBJ1-5 | . | . | TRBV19 | TGTGCCAGTAGTATTCGACAGACAAGCAATCAGCCCCAGCATTTT | CASSIRQTSNQPQHF
TRBJ1-2 | . | . | TRBV19 | TGTGCCAGTAGTATAGGTGACAACAGAGACTATGGCTACACCTTC | CASSIGDNRDYGYTF
TRBJ2-1 | . | TRBD1 | TRBV4-2 | TGTGCCAGCAGCCAAGTCTACAACCCCCGGGACAGGGCCTACAATGAGCAGTTCTTC | CASSQVYNPRDRAYNEQFF
TRBJ2-1 | . | TRBD2 | TRBV7-8 | TGTGCCAGCAGCTTAAATAGCGGGAGGTACATGTTCCCAGTCTTC | CASSLNSGRYMFPVF
TRBJ1-2 | . | TRBD1 | TRBV7-2 | TGTGCCAGCAGCCCGGACAGGGGCAACTCTGGCTACACCTTC | CASSPDRGNSGYTF
TRBJ1-1 | few | TRBD1 | TRBV18 | TGTGCCAGCTCGCAGGACAGGGGGACTGAAGCTTTCTTT | CASSQDRGTEAFF
TRBJ2-1 | . | TRBD2 | TRBV5-1 | TGCGCCAGCAGCTCGAGGGTAGAAGCGGGAGGCGGGAGTGAGCAGTTCTTC | CASSSRVEAGGGSEQFF